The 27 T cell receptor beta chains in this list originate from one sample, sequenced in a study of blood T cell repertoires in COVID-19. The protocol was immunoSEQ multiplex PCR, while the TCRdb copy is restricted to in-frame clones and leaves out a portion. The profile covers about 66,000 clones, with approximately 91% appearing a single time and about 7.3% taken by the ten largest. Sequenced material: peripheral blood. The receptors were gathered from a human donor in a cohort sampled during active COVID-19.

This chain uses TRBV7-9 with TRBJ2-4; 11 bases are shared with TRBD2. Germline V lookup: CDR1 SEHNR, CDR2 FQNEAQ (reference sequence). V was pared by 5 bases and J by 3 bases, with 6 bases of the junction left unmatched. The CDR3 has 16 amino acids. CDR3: CASSLLAGDGKNIQYF. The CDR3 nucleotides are TGTGCCAGCAGCCTACTAGCGGGAGATGGCAAAAACATTCAGTACTTC.

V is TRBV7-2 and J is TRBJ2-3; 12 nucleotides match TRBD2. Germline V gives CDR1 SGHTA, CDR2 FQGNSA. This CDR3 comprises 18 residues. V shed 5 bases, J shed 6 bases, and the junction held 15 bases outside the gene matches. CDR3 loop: CASSTWTSGDNPRDTQYF. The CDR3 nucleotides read TGTGCCAGCAGCACCTGGACTAGCGGGGATAACCCGCGGGATACGCAGTATTTT.

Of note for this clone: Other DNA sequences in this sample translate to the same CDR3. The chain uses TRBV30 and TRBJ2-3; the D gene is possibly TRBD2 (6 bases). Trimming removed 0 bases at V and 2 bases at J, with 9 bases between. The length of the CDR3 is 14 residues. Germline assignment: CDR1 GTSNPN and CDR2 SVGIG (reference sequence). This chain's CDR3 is CAWSVGGATDTQYF. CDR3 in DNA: TGTGCCTGGAGTGTTGGAGGGGCCACAGATACGCAGTATTTT.

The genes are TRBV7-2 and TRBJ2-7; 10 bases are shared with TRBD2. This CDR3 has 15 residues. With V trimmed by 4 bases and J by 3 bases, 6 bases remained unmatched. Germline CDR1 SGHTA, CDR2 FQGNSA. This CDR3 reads CASSSYSGRIYEQYF. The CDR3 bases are TGTGCCAGCAGCTCATATAGCGGGAGGATCTACGAGCAGTACTTC.

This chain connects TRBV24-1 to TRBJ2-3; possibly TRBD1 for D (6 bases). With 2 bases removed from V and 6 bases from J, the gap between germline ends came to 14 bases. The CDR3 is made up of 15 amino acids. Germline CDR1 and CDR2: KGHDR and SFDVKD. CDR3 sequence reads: CATSDSRTGRDTQYF. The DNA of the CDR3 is TGTGCCACCAGTGATTCACGAACAGGGCGGGATACGCAGTATTTT.

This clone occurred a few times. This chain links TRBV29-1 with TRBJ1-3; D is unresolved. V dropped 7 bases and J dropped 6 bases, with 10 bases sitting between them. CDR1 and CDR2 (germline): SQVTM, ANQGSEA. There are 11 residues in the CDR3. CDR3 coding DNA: TGCAGCGCCGAAGAGGCAAACACCATATATTTT. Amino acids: CSAEEANTIYF.

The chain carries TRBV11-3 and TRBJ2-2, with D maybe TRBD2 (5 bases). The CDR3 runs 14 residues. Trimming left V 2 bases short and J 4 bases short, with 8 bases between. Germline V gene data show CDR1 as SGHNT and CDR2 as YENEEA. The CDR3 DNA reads TGTGCCAGCAGCTTAATCCGGGGCACCGGGGAGCTGTTTTTT. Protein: CASSLIRGTGELFF.

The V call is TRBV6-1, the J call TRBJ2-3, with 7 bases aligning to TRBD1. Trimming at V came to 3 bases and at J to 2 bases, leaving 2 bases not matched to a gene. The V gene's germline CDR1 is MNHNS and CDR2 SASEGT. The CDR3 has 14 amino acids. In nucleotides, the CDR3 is TGTGCCAGCAGTGACCAGGGGGACACAGATACGCAGTATTTT. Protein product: CASSDQGDTDTQYF.

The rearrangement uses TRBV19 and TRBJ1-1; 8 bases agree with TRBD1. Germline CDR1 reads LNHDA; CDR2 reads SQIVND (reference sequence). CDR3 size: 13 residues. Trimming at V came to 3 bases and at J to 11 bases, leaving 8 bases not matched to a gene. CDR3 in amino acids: CASSINSDRAAFF. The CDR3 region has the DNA TGTGCCAGTAGTATCAACTCGGACAGGGCGGCTTTCTTT.

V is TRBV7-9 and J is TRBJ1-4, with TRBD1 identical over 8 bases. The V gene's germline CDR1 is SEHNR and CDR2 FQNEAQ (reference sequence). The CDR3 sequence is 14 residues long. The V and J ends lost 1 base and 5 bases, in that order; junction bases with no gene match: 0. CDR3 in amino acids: CASSLGQGNEKLFF. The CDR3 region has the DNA TGTGCCAGCAGCTTAGGACAGGGGAATGAAAAACTGTTTTTT.

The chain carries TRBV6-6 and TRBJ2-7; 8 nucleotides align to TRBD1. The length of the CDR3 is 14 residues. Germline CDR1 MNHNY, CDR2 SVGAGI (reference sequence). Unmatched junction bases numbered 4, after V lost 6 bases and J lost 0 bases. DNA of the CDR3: TGTGCCAGCAGGGGACAGGAGAGCTCCTACGAGCAGTACTTC. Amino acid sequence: CASRGQESSYEQYF.

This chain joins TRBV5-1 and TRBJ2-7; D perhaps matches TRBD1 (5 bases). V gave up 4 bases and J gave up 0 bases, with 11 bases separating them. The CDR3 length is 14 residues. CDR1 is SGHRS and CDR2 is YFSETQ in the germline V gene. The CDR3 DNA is TGCGCCAGCAGCGGCGTGGGGCCCTCCTACGAGCAGTACTTC. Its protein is CASSGVGPSYEQYF.

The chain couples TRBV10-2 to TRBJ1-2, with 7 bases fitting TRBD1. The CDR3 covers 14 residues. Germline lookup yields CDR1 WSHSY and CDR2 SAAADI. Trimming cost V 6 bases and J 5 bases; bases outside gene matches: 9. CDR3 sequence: CASSAGTDLYGYTF. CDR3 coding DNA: TGCGCCAGCAGCGCCGGGACAGACTTATATGGCTACACCTTC.

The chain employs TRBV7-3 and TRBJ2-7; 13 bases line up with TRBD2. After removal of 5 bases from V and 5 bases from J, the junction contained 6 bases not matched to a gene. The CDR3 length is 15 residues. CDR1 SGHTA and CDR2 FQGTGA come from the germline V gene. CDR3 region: CASSTGLAGKDEQYF. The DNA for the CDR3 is TGTGCCAGCAGCACGGGACTAGCGGGAAAGGACGAGCAGTACTTC.

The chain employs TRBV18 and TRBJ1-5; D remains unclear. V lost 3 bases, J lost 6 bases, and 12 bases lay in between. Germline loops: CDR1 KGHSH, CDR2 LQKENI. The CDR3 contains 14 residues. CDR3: CASSPERVGQPQHF. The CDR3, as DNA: TGTGCCAGCTCACCTGAGAGGGTAGGTCAGCCCCAGCATTTT.

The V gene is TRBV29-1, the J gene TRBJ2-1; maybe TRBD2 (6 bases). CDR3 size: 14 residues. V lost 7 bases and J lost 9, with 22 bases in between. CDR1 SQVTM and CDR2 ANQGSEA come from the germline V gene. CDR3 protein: CSASNSAGPLEQFF. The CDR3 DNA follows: TGCAGCGCCAGCAACTCCGCGGGACCCCTTGAGCAGTTCTTC.

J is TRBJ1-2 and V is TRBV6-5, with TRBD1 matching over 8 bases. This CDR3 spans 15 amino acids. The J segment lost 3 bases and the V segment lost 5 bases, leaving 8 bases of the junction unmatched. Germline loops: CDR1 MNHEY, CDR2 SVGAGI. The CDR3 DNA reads TGTGCCAGCAGTAACAGGGGGACAGACTACTATGGCTACACCTTC. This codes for CASSNRGTDYYGYTF.

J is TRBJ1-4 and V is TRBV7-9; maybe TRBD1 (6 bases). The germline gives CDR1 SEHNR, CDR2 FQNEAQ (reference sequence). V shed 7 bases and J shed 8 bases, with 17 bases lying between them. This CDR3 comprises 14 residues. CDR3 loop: CASKGDTESEKLFF. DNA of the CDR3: TGTGCCAGCAAGGGGGACACCGAAAGCGAAAAACTGTTTTTT.

As DNA, the CDR3 is TGTGCCAGCACTAGCGGGAGCGGCGGTAGCACAGATACGCAGTATTTT. This encodes CASTSGSGGSTDTQYF. The gene calls are TRBV28 and TRBJ2-3, with TRBD2 matching 10 bases. Germline V gene lookup returns CDR1 MDHEN and CDR2 SYDVKM. V shed 7 bases and J 0 bases; nucleotides not matched to a gene: 7. The CDR3 runs to 16 residues.

The CDR3 DNA follows: TGTGCCAGTAGTCCGCAAGCGGGAGCCTCCGGTTATACGCAGTATTTT. Its protein is CASSPQAGASGYTQYF. This chain joins TRBV19 and TRBJ2-3; 8 bases line up with TRBD2. This CDR3 contains 16 residues. The V segment lost 5 bases and the J segment 7 bases; nucleotides outside the gene matches: 14. The germline gives CDR1 LNHDA, CDR2 SQIVND (reference sequence).

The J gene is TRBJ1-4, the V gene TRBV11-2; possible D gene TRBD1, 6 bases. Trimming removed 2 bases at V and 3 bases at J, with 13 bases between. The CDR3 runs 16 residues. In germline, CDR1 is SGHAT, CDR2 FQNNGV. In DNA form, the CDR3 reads TGTGCCAGCAGCTTACAGGGGATTGGGGCTAATGAAAAACTGTTTTTT. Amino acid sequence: CASSLQGIGANEKLFF. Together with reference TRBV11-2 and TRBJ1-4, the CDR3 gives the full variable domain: EAGVAQSPRYKIIEKRQSVAFWCNPISGHATLYWYQQILGQGPKLLIQFQNNGVVDDSQLPKDRFSAERLKGVDSTLKIQPAKLEDSAVYLCASSLQGIGANEKLFFGSGTQLSVL.

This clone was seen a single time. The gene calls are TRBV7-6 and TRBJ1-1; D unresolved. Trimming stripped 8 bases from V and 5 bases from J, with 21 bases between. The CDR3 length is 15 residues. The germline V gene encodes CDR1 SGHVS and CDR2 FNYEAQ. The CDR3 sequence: CASRNYGTRWTEAFF. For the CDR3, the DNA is TGTGCCAGCCGAAATTACGGCACCAGGTGGACTGAAGCTTTCTTT.

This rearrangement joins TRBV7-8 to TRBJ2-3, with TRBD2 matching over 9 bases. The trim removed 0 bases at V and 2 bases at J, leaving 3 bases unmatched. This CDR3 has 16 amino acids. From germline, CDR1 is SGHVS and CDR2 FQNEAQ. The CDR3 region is CASSLAAGGNTDTQYF. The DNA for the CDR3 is TGTGCCAGCAGCTTAGCAGCGGGGGGCAACACAGATACGCAGTATTTT.

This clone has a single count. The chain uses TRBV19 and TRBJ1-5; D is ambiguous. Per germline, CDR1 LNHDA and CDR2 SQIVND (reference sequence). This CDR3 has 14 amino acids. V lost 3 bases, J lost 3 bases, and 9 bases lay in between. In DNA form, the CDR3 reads TGTGCCAGTAGTATTGGGAGTCCCAATCAGCCCCAGCATTTT. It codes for CASSIGSPNQPQHF. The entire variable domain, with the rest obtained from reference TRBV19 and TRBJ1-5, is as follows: DGGITQSPKYLFRKEGQNVTLSCEQNLNHDAMYWYRQDPGQGLRLIYYSQIVNDFQKGDIAEGYSVSREKKESFPLTVTSAQKNPTAFYLCASSIGSPNQPQHFGDGTRLSIL.

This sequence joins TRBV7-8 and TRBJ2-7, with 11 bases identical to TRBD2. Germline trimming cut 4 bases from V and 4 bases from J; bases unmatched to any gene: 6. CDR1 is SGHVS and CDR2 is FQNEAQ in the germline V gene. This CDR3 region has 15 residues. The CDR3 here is CASSSPSGGFYEQYF. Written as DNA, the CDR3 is TGTGCCAGCAGCTCCCCTAGCGGGGGGTTTTACGAGCAGTACTTC.

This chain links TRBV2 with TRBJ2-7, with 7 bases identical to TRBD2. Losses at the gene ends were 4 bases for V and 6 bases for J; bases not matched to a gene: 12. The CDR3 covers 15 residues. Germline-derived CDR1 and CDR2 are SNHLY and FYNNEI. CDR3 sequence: CASSGVRGDLREQYF. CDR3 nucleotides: TGTGCCAGCAGTGGTGTTCGGGGGGACCTCCGCGAGCAGTACTTC.

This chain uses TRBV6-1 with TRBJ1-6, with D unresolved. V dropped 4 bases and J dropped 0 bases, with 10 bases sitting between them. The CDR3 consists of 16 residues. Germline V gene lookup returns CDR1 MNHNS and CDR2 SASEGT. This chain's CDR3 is CASSATPSSYNSPLHF. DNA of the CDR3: TGTGCCAGCAGTGCGACTCCGAGCTCCTATAATTCACCCCTCCACTTT.